This is a list of T cell receptor beta chains from one sample in a study of response to subunit inactivated influenza vaccine. In TCRdb, the RT-PCR reads were re-called with MiXCR into one record per CDR3 protein. Of fewer than 650,000 distinct CDR3 sequences listed, around 13% are singletons. Sequences were derived from PBMCs from blood, sampled more than 35 days after vaccination. Receptor source: a man aged 45-60 years who received an inactivated influenza vaccine. CDR3s include the opening cysteine and the closing phenylalanine or tryptophan.

v_call	j_call	cdr3_aa
TRBV12-3/TRBV12-4	TRBJ2-7	CASSQGTLYEQYF
TRBV7-2	TRBJ2-2	CASSLVARVGTGELFF
TRBV9	TRBJ2-1	CASSVVEMGTNEQFF
TRBV12-3/TRBV12-4	TRBJ2-7	CASTLQRGLAARWDSYEPYF
TRBV7-3	TRBJ2-2	CASSSVSGPGELFF
TRBV12-3/TRBV12-4	TRBJ2-3	CASSFTSGGDTQYF
TRBV7-6	TRBJ2-1	CASSLLASGGAYEQFF
TRBV18	TRBJ2-7	CASSPIMLQGMGPSEQYF
TRBV12-3/TRBV12-4	TRBJ2-7	CASSTSGLAGGGYEQYF
TRBV9	TRBJ2-7	CASSVNWGSDEQYF
TRBV18	TRBJ2-5	CASSPIPDMSRGETQYF
TRBV19	TRBJ2-2	CASRSETSSNTGELFF
TRBV4-2	TRBJ2-3	CASSQEGDPTDTQYF
TRBV12-3/TRBV12-4	TRBJ2-2	CASRFDTGELFF
TRBV10-3	TRBJ2-1	CAAAGEGEQFF
TRBV29-1	TRBJ1-5	CSVVLTDYRYSNQPQHF
TRBV7-6	TRBJ2-1	CASSSGTGSSYNEQFF
TRBV2	TRBJ2-3	CASSYDKPDTQYF
TRBV28	TRBJ1-1	CASSSRRAFF
TRBV18	TRBJ1-1	CASSTSTGGRTEAFF
TRBV12-3/TRBV12-4	TRBJ1-2	CASSPGTGYTF
TRBV12-3/TRBV12-4	TRBJ1-3	CASSKGNTIYF
TRBV10-2	TRBJ2-1	CASSLGWDEQFF
TRBV7-2	TRBJ1-2	CASSPAWVGYGYTF
TRBV19	TRBJ2-3	CASSYLDRTTDTQYF
TRBV28	TRBJ2-3	CASRTETDTQYF
TRBV5-6	TRBJ2-5	CASSPGPAETQYF
TRBV12-3/TRBV12-4	TRBJ2-3	CASSLPEDYTDTQYF
TRBV10-3	TRBJ2-1	CAMGTSGSYEQFF
TRBV20-1	TRBJ1-3	CSATRQGGNTIYF
TRBV20-1	TRBJ2-5	CSAPAPGQGSETQYF
TRBV6-2/TRBV6-3	TRBJ2-2	CASSFIAGDNTGELFF
TRBV14	TRBJ1-6	CASSRQANSPLHF
TRBV15	TRBJ2-1	CATSARDRDNEQFF
TRBV5-1	TRBJ2-3	CASSGGQSTDTQYF
TRBV11-2	TRBJ2-3	CASARGGDTQYF
TRBV5-5	TRBJ1-1	CASSLTLQTNTEAFF
TRBV5-1	TRBJ2-7	CASSLAQVSSYEQYF
TRBV5-1	TRBJ2-5	CASSLHGTGNSETQYF
TRBV12-3/TRBV12-4	TRBJ2-5	CASSPMTGAVTQYF
TRBV7-6	TRBJ2-1	CASSFGDTPIF
TRBV20-1	TRBJ2-7	CSADPPGLALHEQYF
TRBV7-2	TRBJ2-7	CASSQSGGGLYEQYF
TRBV12-3/TRBV12-4	TRBJ1-6	CASSTGVNSPLHF
TRBV20-1	TRBJ2-5	CSARPTGTEMYQETQYF